This TCR beta chain stems from a study of cytomegalovirus exposure and HLA in healthy donors. Points from the study as a whole: Association with HLA alleles at 0.05 false discovery rate was found for roughly 17,000 TCR beta sequences in a later analysis.

As for this clone: The antigen is unknown.

The CDR3 extends over 11 amino acids. Germline V gene lookup returns CDR1 MGHDK and CDR2 SYGVNS. Trimming stripped 5 bases from V and 4 bases from J, with 6 bases between. This PCR relied on a set of 60 Vbeta primers and 13 Jbeta primers. The repertoire was sequenced with immunoSEQ multiplex PCR; TCRdb's copy has only in-frame clones and lacks some. The sample lists 200,000 to 250,000 clones, around 73% occurring once. This chain connects TRBV25-1 to TRBJ2-7, with D perhaps matching TRBD2 (5 bases). Material for sequencing was PBMCs. This receptor was identified in a woman aged 30 to 39 in good health and CMV-seronegative. CDR3 loop: CASSPGYEQYF. DNA of the CDR3: TGTGCCAGCAGTCCGGGGTACGAGCAGTACTTC.